This is a list of T cell receptor beta chains from one sample in a study of shared clonotypes between healthy human individuals. Some clones are missing from TCRdb's copy, which holds only in-frame ones; the method was immunoSEQ multiplex PCR. The table has approximately 500,000 clones, around 96% seen once; the top ten hold about 0.064%. Material for sequencing was naive CD4+ T cells sorted from blood. The receptors derive from a woman in her 30s in good health. CDR3s include the opening cysteine and the closing phenylalanine or tryptophan. A D gene is named only where the DNA matches it firmly. Clone size, where shown, is once, few, many, or a class for clones that have expanded.

TGTGCCAGCAGTTTACGGGTGGGTCCGTTAGGTTGGGAAGGGGAGACCCAGTACTTC,CASSLRVGPLGWEGETQYF,TRBV27,19,-,TRBJ2-5,-
TGTGCCAGCAGTTATTGGCACTTC,CASSYWHF,TRBV6-5,8,-,TRBJ2-7,-
TGTGCCAGCAGACCACAGGGGGCTGCGAGTGGCTACACCTTC,CASRPQGAASGYTF,TRBV9,14,-,TRBJ1-2,TRBD1
TGCGCCAGCAGTCGACCCCCGGGACAGGGGGCGGACGAGCAGTACTTC,CASSRPPGQGADEQYF,TRBV4-1,16,-,TRBJ2-7,TRBD1
TGCGCCAGCAGTGATCAGGGGGCTTCAAACATTCAGTACTTC,CASSDQGASNIQYF,TRBV10-2,14,-,TRBJ2-4,TRBD1
TGTGCCAGCAGTTATTCACGGGCTCGCTACGAGCAGTACTTC,CASSYSRARYEQYF,TRBV6-5,14,once,TRBJ2-7,-
TGTGCCAGCAGAGTAACGGGGACAGTCTATGGCTACACCTTC,CASRVTGTVYGYTF,TRBV6-6,14,-,TRBJ1-2,TRBD1
TGCGCCAGCCATTTCACGAGTACGGGGAAGAACACCGGGGAGCTGTTTTTT,CASHFTSTGKNTGELFF,TRBV4-1,17,-,TRBJ2-2,-
TGTGCCAGCAGGGACAGGGCCCCGAACACTGAAGCTTTCTTT,CASRDRAPNTEAFF,TRBV6-5,14,-,TRBJ1-1,TRBD1
TGTGCCAGCAGCTCGGCCGGGACAGACTTGGCCTACGAGCAGTACTTC,CASSSAGTDLAYEQYF,TRBV7-6,16,-,TRBJ2-7,TRBD1
TGTGCCAGCAGTTCCTTAGCGGGAGGAATTCAGACCCAGTACTTC,CASSSLAGGIQTQYF,TRBV2,15,-,TRBJ2-5,TRBD2
TGTGCCAGCAGCTTGTGGGGGCTGGCACACCAAGAGACCCAGTACTTC,CASSLWGLAHQETQYF,TRBV5-6,16,-,TRBJ2-5,-
TGTGCCAGCAGCTTAGATCGGGGCTACTATGGCTACACCTTC,CASSLDRGYYGYTF,TRBV7-2,14,-,TRBJ1-2,-
TGCAGCGTTTCGACAGGGGGAGACTATGGCTACACCTTC,CSVSTGGDYGYTF,TRBV29-1,13,-,TRBJ1-2,TRBD1
TGTGCCAGCAGCTCTCCCGGACTAGCGGGACCATCTGAGCAGTTCTTC,CASSSPGLAGPSEQFF,TRBV13,16,-,TRBJ2-1,TRBD2
TGTGCCAGCAGTGAAGCGCGATCCCCGGGGGAGCAGTACTTC,CASSEARSPGEQYF,TRBV6-1,14,-,TRBJ2-7,-